Listed below are T cell receptor beta chains from one sample, sequenced in a study of T cell responses to AZD1222 COVID-19 vaccine. TCRdb's copy holds only in-frame clones and misses some; the assay was immunoSEQ multiplex PCR. The sample contains 150,000 to 200,000 clones, roughly 88% of which appear only once. The sample in question was peripheral blood, obtained on day 0 of AZD1222 vaccination. The source of these receptors is an adult in good health. CDR3s leave out the opening cysteine and the closing phenylalanine or tryptophan. The order of the fields is J gene, V gene, CDR3 protein.

>TRBJ1-3|TRBV28
ASSSRSSGTGAGNTIY
>TRBJ1-1|TRBV7-9
ASSLGSEAF
>TRBJ1-1|TRBV7-2
ASSFRIVNTEAF
>TRBJ1-3|TRBV19
ASSTPGGPGNTIY
>TRBJ2-7|TRBV7-8
ASSLASVGAVGYEQY
>TRBJ2-3|TRBV24-1
ATSDPGLSTDTQY
>TRBJ2-7|TRBV27
ASSTFSRSSYEQY
>TRBJ2-1|TRBV9
ASSAGTTQAYNEQF
>TRBJ1-6|TRBV18
ASSPEGGFNSPLH
>TRBJ1-1|TRBV5-1
ASSLFPDSNTEAF
>TRBJ1-5|TRBV7-2
ASSLFRDSNQPQH
>TRBJ1-1|TRBV5-1
ASSPTENTEAF
>TRBJ1-1|TRBV11-3
ASSLVGTDRFTQNTEAF
>TRBJ1-6|TRBV11-2
ASRNPGQGLSPLH
>TRBJ1-2|TRBV4-1
ASSQDLGQGGGYT
>TRBJ2-7|TRBV14
ASSHRLAGGVEQY
>TRBJ1-1|TRBV29-1
SAEPGASLTEAF
>TRBJ2-7|TRBV19
ASTKQGAQGEQY
>TRBJ2-7|TRBV6-5
ASSNNRGYEQY
>TRBJ2-3|TRBV2
ASSEETSGAYTDTQY
>TRBJ2-3|TRBV6-4
ASSDSLGLAGARRRIQY
>TRBJ2-5|TRBV10-3
AISEGQETQY
>TRBJ2-1|TRBV6-1
ASSDRGTYNEQF
>TRBJ2-3|TRBV3-1/TRBV3-2
ASGSYGGVGGDTQY
>TRBJ2-3|TRBV27
ASSWEHITDTQY
>TRBJ2-2|TRBV6-5
ASGLMGGTGELF
>TRBJ2-7|TRBV5-1
ASRAGLASSYEQY
>TRBJ2-7|TRBV5-6
ASSLTIGEQY
>TRBJ2-1|TRBV27
ASSALGGGAGLNEQF
>TRBJ2-7|TRBV5-1
ASSLVTGVYHEQY
>TRBJ1-1|TRBV28
ASSGTGSAF
>TRBJ2-7|TRBV25-1
ASSPSGSYEQY
>TRBJ1-2|TRBV4-1
ASSQVQGSLFGGYT
>TRBJ2-7|TRBV25-1
ASRQTGTENEQY
>TRBJ1-3|TRBV19
ASRRPGESGNTIY
>TRBJ2-6|TRBV13
ASSKNVRTQGKAGANVLT
>TRBJ2-1|TRBV7-3
ASSLRLAGYNEQF
>TRBJ1-6|TRBV28
ASSHERPGTGNSPLH
>TRBJ2-7|TRBV6-6
ASTFTPYEQY
>TRBJ2-2|TRBV27
ASSLVPGTVNTGELF
>TRBJ2-1|TRBV29-1
SVDLTSGGNEQF
>TRBJ2-1|TRBV19
ASHKGLSPAQGEQF
>TRBJ2-7|TRBV15
ATSRGQGLVSYEQY
>TRBJ2-1|TRBV29-1
SARRDTTNNEQF
>TRBJ1-2|TRBV7-9
ASSSTGTNYGYT
>TRBJ1-3|TRBV9
ASSATGTGINTIY
>TRBJ2-7|TRBV11-1
ASSLSQGVLY
>TRBJ1-1|TRBV4-1
ASSQVVMPNTEAF
>TRBJ1-1|TRBV6-5
ASRLQAGFYTEAF
>TRBJ2-6|TRBV5-4
ASSGGLAGPAGTNVLT
>TRBJ2-1|TRBV5-1
ASSLPDGYNEQF
>TRBJ2-7|TRBV18
ASSSGTTYEQY
>TRBJ2-7|TRBV12-3/TRBV12-4
ASSLALSYEQY
>TRBJ2-1|TRBV10-3
ATRSGESYNEQF
>TRBJ2-3|TRBV4-1
ASSQELAGNTDTQY